Listed below are T cell receptor beta chains from one sample, sequenced in a study of OX40 agonist ivuxolimab in advanced cancers. TCRdb keeps only in-frame clones here, not all; method: immunoSEQ multiplex PCR. The sample records roughly 64,000 clones, about four fifths being singletons. This specimen was CD4+ or CD8+ T cells sorted from blood, taken in a trial of the OX40 agonist ivuxolimab. Receptors originate from an adult with an advanced solid tumor such as melanoma, head and neck, liver or kidney cancer. The CDR3 runs from the conserved cysteine through the conserved F or W. The order of the fields is clone size, D gene, J gene, V gene, CDR3 DNA, CDR3 protein. D genes are given only for firm matches. Size values are once, few and many counts, or a class for expanded clones, and some rows have none.

few,NA,TRBJ1-6,TRBV5-4,TGTGCCACCACGAGGGGCTCCTATAATTCACCCCTCCACTTT,CATTRGSYNSPLHF
NA,TRBD2,TRBJ2-1,TRBV5-6,TGTGCCAGCAGCTTACTAGCGTTCAGTGAGCAGTTCTTC,CASSLLAFSEQFF
NA,TRBD1,TRBJ2-7,TRBV9,TGTGCCAGCAGCCCGGGACAGGGAACGGGGCAGTACTTC,CASSPGQGTGQYF
NA,NA,TRBJ1-3,TRBV18,TGTGCCAGCTCACCACCGGGTAGGGGTAACGGAAACACCATATATTTT,CASSPPGRGNGNTIYF
NA,TRBD1,TRBJ1-3,TRBV9,TGTGCCAGCGGAAACAGGGGGCATTCTGGAAACACCATATATTTT,CASGNRGHSGNTIYF
NA,TRBD1,TRBJ1-2,TRBV6-5,TGTGCCAGCAGTTACCGTACAGGGGGTTATGGCTACACCTTC,CASSYRTGGYGYTF
NA,NA,TRBJ2-3,TRBV13,TGTGCCAGCGACCGCACAGATACGCAGTATTTT,CASDRTDTQYF
NA,TRBD1,TRBJ1-5,TRBV6-1,TGTGCCAGCAGTGAGGGACAGGGGAATCAGCCCCAGCATTTT,CASSEGQGNQPQHF
NA,NA,TRBJ1-5,TRBV4-1,TGCGCCAGCAGCCAAGCAAACACAGCTTCTAGCAATCAGCCCCAGCATTTT,CASSQANTASSNQPQHF
NA,TRBD2,TRBJ2-7,TRBV2,TGTGCCAGCATGCGGGGGGAAAACCCCTACGAGCAGTACTTC,CASMRGENPYEQYF
NA,NA,TRBJ2-7,TRBV19,TGTGCCAGTAGTATAGACATCAGCTCCTACGAGCAGTACTTC,CASSIDISSYEQYF
NA,TRBD2,TRBJ2-1,TRBV6-6,TGTGCCAGCAGTCTCCGGACTAGCGGAAACAATGAGCAGTTCTTC,CASSLRTSGNNEQFF
NA,TRBD2,TRBJ2-7,TRBV2,TGTGCCAGCATGTCGGGACTAGCGGGACCGCGGGGCTCCTACGAGCAGTACTTC,CASMSGLAGPRGSYEQYF
NA,NA,TRBJ2-7,TRBV11-3,TGTGCCAGCTCCCCCGGAGGACGGACTTCCTACGAGCAGTACTTC,CASSPGGRTSYEQYF
NA,NA,TRBJ1-6,TRBV6-6,TGTGCCAGCAGTTCCCGGGGGAATTCACCCCTCCACTTT,CASSSRGNSPLHF
NA,TRBD2,TRBJ2-7,TRBV4-2,TGTGCCAGCAGCCTCGGACTAGCGGGCGACGAGCAGTACTTC,CASSLGLAGDEQYF
NA,TRBD1,TRBJ1-2,TRBV28,TGTGCCAGCAGTTGGGGGACAGGGGACGGCTACACCTTC,CASSWGTGDGYTF
NA,NA,TRBJ1-2,TRBV6-5,TGTGCCAGCACCAACCCTGGGGGGGCTCGTGGCTACACCTTC,CASTNPGGARGYTF
NA,TRBD2,TRBJ2-1,TRBV5-1,TGCGCCAGCAGCCCGTCTTCTACTAGCGGGGTTTTTGGTGAGCAGTTCTTC,CASSPSSTSGVFGEQFF
NA,NA,TRBJ2-3,TRBV7-9,TGTGCCAGCAGCCCAGCTCAGGGGTATCAGTATTTT,CASSPAQGYQYF
NA,TRBD1,TRBJ1-2,TRBV18,TGTGCCAGCTCACCGACAGGGGGCAATGGCTACACCTTC,CASSPTGGNGYTF
NA,TRBD1,TRBJ2-2,TRBV30,TGTGCCTGGAGGAGAAGGGGGACAGGGACCACCGGGGAGCTGTTTTTT,CAWRRRGTGTTGELFF
NA,NA,TRBJ2-5,TRBV29-1,TGCAGCGTTGAGGATGAGGTAACCCGGGAGACCCAGTACTTC,CSVEDEVTRETQYF
once,NA,TRBJ2-3,TRBV9,TGTGCCAGCAGCGTAGGACGGAGCACAGATACGCAGTATTTT,CASSVGRSTDTQYF